This is a list of T cell receptor beta chains from one sample in a study of shared clonotypes between healthy human individuals. Sequenced by immunoSEQ multiplex PCR; TCRdb stores in-frame clones only, minus some. This sample has 2 million to 3 million clones; 80% to 95% occur once, and the top ten carry 0.36%. The sequencing input was naive CD4+ T cells from PBMCs. All receptors derive from a man aged 18 to 30 in good health. Some clones in this sample may be carry-over from other donors' samples. CDR3s include the opening cysteine and the closing phenylalanine or tryptophan. Fields, in order: J gene, clone size, V gene, D gene, CDR3 protein, CDR3 DNA. A D gene is named only where the DNA matches it firmly. Size is stated for part of the rows, as once, few or many counts, or as a class when the clone is expanded.

j_gene: TRBJ2-1; abundance: .; v_gene: TRBV11-3; d_gene: TRBD2; CDR3aa: CASSLDRRAGGQGEQFF; CDR3nt: TGTGCCAGCAGCTTAGATCGAAGAGCGGGAGGCCAGGGGGAGCAGTTCTTC
j_gene: TRBJ1-1; abundance: once; v_gene: TRBV12-5; d_gene: TRBD1; CDR3aa: CASGLTQGAQVEAFF; CDR3nt: TGTGCTAGTGGTTTGACACAGGGGGCGCAGGTTGAAGCTTTCTTT
j_gene: TRBJ1-4; abundance: .; v_gene: TRBV10-3; d_gene: TRBD1; CDR3aa: CAISGTVNEKLFF; CDR3nt: TGTGCCATCAGCGGGACAGTGAATGAAAAACTGTTTTTT
j_gene: TRBJ2-7; abundance: .; v_gene: TRBV5-1; d_gene: TRBD1; CDR3aa: CASSLAPPGTGSEQYF; CDR3nt: TGCGCCAGCAGCTTGGCCCCTCCCGGGACAGGATCCGAGCAGTACTTC
j_gene: TRBJ2-5; abundance: .; v_gene: TRBV9; d_gene: .; CDR3aa: CASSVAPRQETQYF; CDR3nt: TGTGCCAGCAGCGTAGCTCCCCGGCAAGAGACCCAGTACTTC
j_gene: TRBJ2-1; abundance: .; v_gene: TRBV15; d_gene: TRBD2; CDR3aa: CATSRPYPGLAGNEQFF; CDR3nt: TGTGCCACCAGCAGGCCGTATCCGGGACTAGCGGGAAATGAGCAGTTCTTC
j_gene: TRBJ1-1; abundance: .; v_gene: TRBV29-1; d_gene: .; CDR3aa: CSVGGFGFLDTEAFF; CDR3nt: TGCAGCGTTGGCGGGTTCGGGTTCCTGGACACTGAAGCTTTCTTT
j_gene: TRBJ2-3; abundance: .; v_gene: TRBV20-1; d_gene: .; CDR3aa: CSPSHTDTQYF; CDR3nt: TGCAGCCCAAGTCACACAGATACGCAGTATTTT
j_gene: TRBJ2-6; abundance: .; v_gene: TRBV2; d_gene: TRBD2; CDR3aa: CARNGLADLSGANVLTF; CDR3nt: TGTGCCAGAAATGGACTAGCGGACCTCTCTGGGGCCAACGTCCTGACTTTC
j_gene: TRBJ1-2; abundance: .; v_gene: TRBV5-6; d_gene: .; CDR3aa: CASLKGPSGYGYTF; CDR3nt: TGTGCCAGCCTAAAGGGACCGAGCGGCTATGGCTACACCTTC
j_gene: TRBJ1-1; abundance: .; v_gene: TRBV27; d_gene: .; CDR3aa: CASTRDGARVSNTEAFF; CDR3nt: TGTGCCAGCACCCGTGACGGCGCCCGGGTGTCGAACACTGAAGCTTTCTTT
j_gene: TRBJ2-3; abundance: once; v_gene: TRBV29-1; d_gene: TRBD2; CDR3aa: CSVDGLREGRNTDTQYF; CDR3nt: TGCAGCGTTGATGGTCTTCGGGAGGGCCGTAACACAGATACGCAGTATTTT
j_gene: TRBJ2-7; abundance: .; v_gene: TRBV2; d_gene: TRBD1; CDR3aa: CASNGQGERSYEQYF; CDR3nt: TGTGCCAGTAACGGACAGGGAGAGAGGTCCTACGAGCAGTACTTC
j_gene: TRBJ2-2; abundance: .; v_gene: TRBV27; d_gene: .; CDR3aa: CASSLYGAGELFF; CDR3nt: TGTGCCAGCAGTTTGTATGGTGCCGGGGAGCTGTTTTTT
j_gene: TRBJ2-7; abundance: .; v_gene: TRBV29-1; d_gene: .; CDR3aa: CSATWQSYEQYF; CDR3nt: TGCAGCGCCACATGGCAGTCCTACGAGCAGTACTTC
j_gene: TRBJ2-6; abundance: once; v_gene: TRBV7-3; d_gene: .; CDR3aa: CASSLTQGSGANVLTF; CDR3nt: TGTGCCAGCAGCTTAACGCAGGGTTCTGGGGCCAACGTCCTGACTTTC
j_gene: TRBJ2-2; abundance: .; v_gene: TRBV28; d_gene: .; CDR3aa: CASSLTGNTGELFF; CDR3nt: TGTGCCAGCAGTTTAACAGGGAACACCGGGGAGCTGTTTTTT
j_gene: TRBJ2-6; abundance: .; v_gene: TRBV11-3; d_gene: TRBD2; CDR3aa: CASSLGGLAGSSGANVLTF; CDR3nt: TGTGCCAGCAGCTTAGGGGGACTAGCGGGTAGCTCTGGGGCCAACGTCCTGACTTTC
j_gene: TRBJ2-1; abundance: .; v_gene: TRBV29-1; d_gene: TRBD2; CDR3aa: CSVDSGGNEQFF; CDR3nt: TGCAGCGTTGATTCGGGGGGCAATGAGCAGTTCTTC
j_gene: TRBJ1-2; abundance: .; v_gene: TRBV29-1; d_gene: TRBD1; CDR3aa: CSVFFRDRADGYTF; CDR3nt: TGCAGCGTATTTTTCCGGGACAGGGCGGATGGCTACACCTTC
j_gene: TRBJ2-5; abundance: .; v_gene: TRBV9; d_gene: TRBD2; CDR3aa: CASTSGTSGQETQYF; CDR3nt: TGTGCCAGCACCTCAGGGACTAGCGGACAAGAGACCCAGTACTTC